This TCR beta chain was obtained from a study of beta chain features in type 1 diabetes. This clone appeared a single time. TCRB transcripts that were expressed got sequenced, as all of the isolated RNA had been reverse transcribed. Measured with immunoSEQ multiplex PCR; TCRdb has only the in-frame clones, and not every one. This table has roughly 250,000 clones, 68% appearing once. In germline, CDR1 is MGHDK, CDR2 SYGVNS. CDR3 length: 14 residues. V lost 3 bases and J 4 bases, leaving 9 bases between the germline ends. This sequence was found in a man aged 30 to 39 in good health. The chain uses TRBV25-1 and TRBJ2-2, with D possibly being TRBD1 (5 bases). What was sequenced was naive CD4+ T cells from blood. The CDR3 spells CASSDSGFTGELFF. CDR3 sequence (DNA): TGTGCCAGCAGTGACTCAGGGTTCACCGGGGAGCTGTTTTTT.